The source of this TCR beta chain is a study of early T cells in non-severe SARS-CoV-2 infection. Study results and caveats: Matching with VDJdb favored anti-spike CD8 responses (missing private and CD4 specificities).

In this sample, this clonotype turned up many times. Its antigen remains unidentified. Unique molecular identifier tags were affixed to discrete cDNA molecules. A single record per CDR3 protein comes from TCRdb applying MiXCR to the 5' RACE reads. The sample comprises roughly 61,000 distinct CDR3 sequences, roughly a tenth of which are singletons, and around 1.6% rests with the top ten. This TCR derives from an adult who was a healthcare worker with PCR-confirmed SARS-CoV-2 infection or an uninfected control (not recorded which). The specimen sequenced was whole blood.

In DNA form, the CDR3 reads TGTGCTAGTGGCCCGCCCGGGGGGCCATCAGATACGCAGTATTTT. It is translated as CASGPPGGPSDTQYF. The genes are TRBV12-5 and TRBJ2-3; D might be TRBD2 (7 bases). The V and J ends lost 6 bases and 4 bases respectively, with 17 bases between them. The CDR3 runs 15 residues. CDR1 and CDR2 from the germline V gene are LGHNT and FRNRAP.